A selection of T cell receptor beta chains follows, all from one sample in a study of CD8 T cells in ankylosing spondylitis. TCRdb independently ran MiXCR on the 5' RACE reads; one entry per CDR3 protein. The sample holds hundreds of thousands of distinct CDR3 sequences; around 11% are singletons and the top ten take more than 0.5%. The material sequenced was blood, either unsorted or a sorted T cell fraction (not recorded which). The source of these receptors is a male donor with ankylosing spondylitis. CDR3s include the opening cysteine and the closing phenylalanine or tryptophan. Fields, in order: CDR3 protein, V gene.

cdr3_aa: CSARTSGTGEQFF
v_call: TRBV20-1

cdr3_aa: CSANLGRVNYGYTF
v_call: TRBV20-1

cdr3_aa: CASSQAAQGGRKLFF
v_call: TRBV4-2

cdr3_aa: CASSFGAKETQYF
v_call: TRBV7-3

cdr3_aa: CATSRDRGPWNTEAFF
v_call: TRBV15

cdr3_aa: CASSFIRPGDQPQHF
v_call: TRBV28

cdr3_aa: CASSQDLGFQPQHF
v_call: TRBV4-3

cdr3_aa: CASSYPPGTSDGEQYF
v_call: TRBV6-2/TRBV6-3

cdr3_aa: CASSPGGREKLFF
v_call: TRBV18

cdr3_aa: CASSLLGNHEQFF
v_call: TRBV11-2

cdr3_aa: CASSGTSYGYTF
v_call: TRBV6-5

cdr3_aa: CASRQGAGGNTIYF
v_call: TRBV7-8

cdr3_aa: CASRGGTTGKQFF
v_call: TRBV6-1

cdr3_aa: CASSFPSGGETQYF
v_call: TRBV5-1

cdr3_aa: CASSVYREQAEKLFF
v_call: TRBV19

cdr3_aa: CASSTRQGANTEAFF
v_call: TRBV27

cdr3_aa: CASSLVFRVTGELFF
v_call: TRBV7-9

cdr3_aa: CSAPGLGPITQYF
v_call: TRBV20-1

cdr3_aa: CASSLPGTYYNEQFF
v_call: TRBV12-3/TRBV12-4

cdr3_aa: CSASEGEQFF
v_call: TRBV20-1

cdr3_aa: CSATLGHRYGYTF
v_call: TRBV20-1

cdr3_aa: CASSLGGTGRTEAFF
v_call: TRBV7-2

cdr3_aa: CSARGTRYEQFF
v_call: TRBV20-1

cdr3_aa: CSARDRRSSGYTF
v_call: TRBV20-1

cdr3_aa: CASSQDWETGPIYGYTF
v_call: TRBV4-3

cdr3_aa: CASSSMGDASKNIQYF
v_call: TRBV5-6